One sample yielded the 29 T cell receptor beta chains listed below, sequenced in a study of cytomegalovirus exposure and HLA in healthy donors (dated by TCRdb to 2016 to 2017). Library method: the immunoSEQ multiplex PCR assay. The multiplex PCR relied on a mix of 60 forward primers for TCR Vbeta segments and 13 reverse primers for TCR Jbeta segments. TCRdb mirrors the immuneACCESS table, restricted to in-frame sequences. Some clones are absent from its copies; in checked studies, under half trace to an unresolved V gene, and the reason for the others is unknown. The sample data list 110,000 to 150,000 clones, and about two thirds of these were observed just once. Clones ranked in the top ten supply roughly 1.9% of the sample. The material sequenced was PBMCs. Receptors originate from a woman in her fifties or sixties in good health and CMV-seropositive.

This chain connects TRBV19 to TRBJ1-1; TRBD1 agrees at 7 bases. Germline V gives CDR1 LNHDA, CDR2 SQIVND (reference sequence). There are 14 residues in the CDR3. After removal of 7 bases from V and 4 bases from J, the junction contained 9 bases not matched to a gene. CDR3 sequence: CASKPDRALTEAFF. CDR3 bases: TGTGCCAGTAAACCCGACAGGGCTCTCACTGAAGCTTTCTTT.

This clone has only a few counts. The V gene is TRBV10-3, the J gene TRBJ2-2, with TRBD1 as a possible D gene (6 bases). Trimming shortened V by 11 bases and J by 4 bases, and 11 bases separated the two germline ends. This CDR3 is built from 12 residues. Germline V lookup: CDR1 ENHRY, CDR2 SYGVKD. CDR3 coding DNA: TGTGCCTCCCAGGGGATCACCGGGGAGCTGTTTTTT. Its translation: CASQGITGELFF.

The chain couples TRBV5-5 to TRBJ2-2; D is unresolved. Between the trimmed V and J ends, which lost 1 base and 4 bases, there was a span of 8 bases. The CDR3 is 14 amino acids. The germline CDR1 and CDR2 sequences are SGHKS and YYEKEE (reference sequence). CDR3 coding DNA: TGTGCCAGCAGCTTGTTCTCGGGCACCGGGGAGCTGTTTTTT. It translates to CASSLFSGTGELFF.

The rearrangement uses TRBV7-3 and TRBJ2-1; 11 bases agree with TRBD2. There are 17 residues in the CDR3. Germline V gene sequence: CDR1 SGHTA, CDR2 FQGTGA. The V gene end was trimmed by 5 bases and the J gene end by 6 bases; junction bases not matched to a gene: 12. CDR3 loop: CASSPPGLAGGLNEQFF. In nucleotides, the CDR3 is TGTGCCAGCAGCCCACCGGGGCTAGCGGGAGGACTCAATGAGCAGTTCTTC.

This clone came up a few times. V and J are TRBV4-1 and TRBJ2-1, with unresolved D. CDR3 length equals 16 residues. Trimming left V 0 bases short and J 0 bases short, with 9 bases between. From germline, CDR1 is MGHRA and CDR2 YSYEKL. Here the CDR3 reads CASSQDTSVSYNEQFF. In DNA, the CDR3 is TGCGCCAGCAGCCAAGATACCAGCGTCTCCTACAATGAGCAGTTCTTC.

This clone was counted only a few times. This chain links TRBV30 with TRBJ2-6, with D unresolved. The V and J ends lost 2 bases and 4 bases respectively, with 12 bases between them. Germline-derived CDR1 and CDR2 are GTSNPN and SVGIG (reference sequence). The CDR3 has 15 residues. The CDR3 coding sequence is TGTGCCTGGAGTCTACAGTCCTTAGGGGCCAACGTCCTGACTTTC. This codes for CAWSLQSLGANVLTF.

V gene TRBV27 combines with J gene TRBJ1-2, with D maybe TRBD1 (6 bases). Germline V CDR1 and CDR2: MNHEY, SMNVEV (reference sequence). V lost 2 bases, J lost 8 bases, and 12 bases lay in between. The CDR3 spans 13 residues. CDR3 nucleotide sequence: TGTGCCAGCAGTTTAGGGCAGGGGATCGGCTACACCTTC. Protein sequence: CASSLGQGIGYTF.

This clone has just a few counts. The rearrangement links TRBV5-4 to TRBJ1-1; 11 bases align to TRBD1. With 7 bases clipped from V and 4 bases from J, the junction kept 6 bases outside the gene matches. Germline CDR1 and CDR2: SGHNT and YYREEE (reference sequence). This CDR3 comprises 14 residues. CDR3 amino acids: CASGTGGMGTEAFF. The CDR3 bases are TGTGCCAGCGGGACAGGGGGGATGGGCACTGAAGCTTTCTTT.

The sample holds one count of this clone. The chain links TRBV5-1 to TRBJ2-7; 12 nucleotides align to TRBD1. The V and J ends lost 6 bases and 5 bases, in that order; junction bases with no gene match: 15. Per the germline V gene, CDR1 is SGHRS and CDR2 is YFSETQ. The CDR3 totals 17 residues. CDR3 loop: CASTSKAQGQGADEQYF. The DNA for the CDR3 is TGCGCCAGCACCTCTAAAGCCCAGGGACAGGGGGCGGACGAGCAGTACTTC. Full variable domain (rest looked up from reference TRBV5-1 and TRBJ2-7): KAGVTQTPRYLIKTRGQQVTLSCSPISGHRSVSWYQQTPGQGLQFLFEYFSETQRNKGNFPGRFSGRQFSNSRSEMNVSTLELGDSALYLCASTSKAQGQGADEQYFGPGTRLTVT.

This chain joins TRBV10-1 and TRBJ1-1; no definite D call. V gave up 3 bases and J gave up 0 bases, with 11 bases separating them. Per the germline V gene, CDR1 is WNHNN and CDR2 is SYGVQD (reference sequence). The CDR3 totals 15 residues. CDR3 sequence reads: CASSDTRNLNTEAFF. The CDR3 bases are TGCGCCAGCAGTGACACCAGGAACTTGAACACTGAAGCTTTCTTT.

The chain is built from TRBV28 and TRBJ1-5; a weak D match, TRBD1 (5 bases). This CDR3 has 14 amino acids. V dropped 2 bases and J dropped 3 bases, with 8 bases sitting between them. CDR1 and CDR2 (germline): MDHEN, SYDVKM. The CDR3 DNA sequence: TGTGCCAGCAGTTTAGGGGGGAACAATCAGCCCCAGCATTTT. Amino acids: CASSLGGNNQPQHF.

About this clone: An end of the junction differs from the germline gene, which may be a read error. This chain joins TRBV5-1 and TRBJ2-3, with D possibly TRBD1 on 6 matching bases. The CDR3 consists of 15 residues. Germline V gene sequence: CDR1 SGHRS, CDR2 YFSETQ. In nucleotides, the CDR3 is TGCGCCAGCACCTTGGACAGCCCAAGCACAGATACGCAGTATTTT. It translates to CASTLDSPSTDTQYF.

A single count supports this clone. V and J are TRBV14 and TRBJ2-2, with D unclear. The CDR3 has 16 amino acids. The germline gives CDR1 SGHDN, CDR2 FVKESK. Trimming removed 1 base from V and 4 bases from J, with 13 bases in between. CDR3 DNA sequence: TGTGCCAGCAGCCAAGTCGTCAATAGTCCCACCGGGGAGCTGTTTTTT. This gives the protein CASSQVVNSPTGELFF.

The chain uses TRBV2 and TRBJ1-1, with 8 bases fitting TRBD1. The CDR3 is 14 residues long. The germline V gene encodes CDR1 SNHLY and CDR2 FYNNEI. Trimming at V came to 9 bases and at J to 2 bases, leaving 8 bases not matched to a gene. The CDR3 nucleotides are TGTGCCAGTCGGACAGGGACCTCAAACACTGAAGCTTTCTTT. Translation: CASRTGTSNTEAFF. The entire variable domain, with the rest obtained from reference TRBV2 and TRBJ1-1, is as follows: EPEVTQTPSHQVTQMGQEVILRCVPISNHLYFYWYRQILGQKVEFLVSFYNNEISEKSEIFDDQFSVERPDGSNFTLKIRSTKLEDSAMYFCASRTGTSNTEAFFGQGTRLTVV.

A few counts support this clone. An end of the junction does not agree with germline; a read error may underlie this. The CDR3 loop reads CASSYNWGLGF. The CDR3 region has the DNA TGTGCCAGCAGCTACAATTGGGGGCTCGGCTTT. J is TRBJ1-1 and V is TRBV5-8, with D tentatively TRBD1 (6 bases). The CDR3 contains 11 residues. Germline CDR1 SGHTS, CDR2 YDEGEE.

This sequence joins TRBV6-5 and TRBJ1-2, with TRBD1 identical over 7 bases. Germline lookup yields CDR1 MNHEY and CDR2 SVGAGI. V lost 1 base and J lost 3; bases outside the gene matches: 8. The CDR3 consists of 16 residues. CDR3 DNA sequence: TGTGCCAGCAGTTACTGGAATCGACAGGGTCACTATGGCTACACCTTC. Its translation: CASSYWNRQGHYGYTF.

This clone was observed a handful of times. CDR3 coding DNA: TGCGCCAGCAGCTCCGGACTAGAGGGCGGCCAAGAGACCCAGTACTTC. Translated: CASSSGLEGGQETQYF. This chain connects TRBV5-1 to TRBJ2-5; 7 bases match TRBD2. CDR1 is SGHRS and CDR2 is YFSETQ in the germline V gene. The CDR3 consists of 16 residues. Trimming removed 3 bases from V and 1 base from J; junction bases left unmatched: 9.

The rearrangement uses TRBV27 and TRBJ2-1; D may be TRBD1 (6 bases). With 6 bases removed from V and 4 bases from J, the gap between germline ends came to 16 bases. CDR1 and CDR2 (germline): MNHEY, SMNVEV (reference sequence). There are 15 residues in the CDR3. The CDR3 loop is CASRAGTKGYNEQFF. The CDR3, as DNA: TGTGCCAGCAGAGCCGGGACAAAGGGTTACAATGAGCAGTTCTTC.

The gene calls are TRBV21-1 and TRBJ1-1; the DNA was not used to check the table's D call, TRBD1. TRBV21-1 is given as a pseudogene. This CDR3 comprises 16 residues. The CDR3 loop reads CASSTTGPAVNTEAFF. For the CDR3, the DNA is TGTGCCAGCAGTACTACAGGGCCCGCCGTGAACACTGAAGCTTTCTTT.

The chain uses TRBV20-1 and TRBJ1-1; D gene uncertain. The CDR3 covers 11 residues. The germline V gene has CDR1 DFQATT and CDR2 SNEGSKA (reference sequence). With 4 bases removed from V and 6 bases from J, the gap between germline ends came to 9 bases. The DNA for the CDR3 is TGCAGTGCTACATCGTACTCTGAAGCTTTCTTT. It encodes CSATSYSEAFF.

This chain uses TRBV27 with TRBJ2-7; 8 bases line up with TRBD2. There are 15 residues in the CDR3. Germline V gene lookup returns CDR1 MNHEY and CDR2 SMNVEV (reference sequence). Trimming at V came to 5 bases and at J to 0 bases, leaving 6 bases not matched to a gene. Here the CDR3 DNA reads TGTGCCAGCAGTCCCGGGGGACTAGGCTCCTACGAGCAGTACTTC. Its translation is CASSPGGLGSYEQYF.

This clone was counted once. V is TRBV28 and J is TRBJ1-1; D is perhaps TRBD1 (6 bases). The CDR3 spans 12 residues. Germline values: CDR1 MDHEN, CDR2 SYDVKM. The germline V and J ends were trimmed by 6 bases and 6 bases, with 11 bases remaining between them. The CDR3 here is CASSTGQPEAFF. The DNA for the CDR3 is TGTGCCAGCAGCACTGGACAGCCTGAAGCTTTCTTT.

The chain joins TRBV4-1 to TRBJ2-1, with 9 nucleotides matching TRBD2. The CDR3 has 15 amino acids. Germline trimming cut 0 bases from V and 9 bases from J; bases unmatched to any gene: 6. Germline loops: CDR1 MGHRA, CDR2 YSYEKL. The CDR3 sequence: CASSQDGSGRSEQFF. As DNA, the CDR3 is TGCGCCAGCAGCCAAGATGGAAGCGGGAGGTCTGAGCAGTTCTTC.

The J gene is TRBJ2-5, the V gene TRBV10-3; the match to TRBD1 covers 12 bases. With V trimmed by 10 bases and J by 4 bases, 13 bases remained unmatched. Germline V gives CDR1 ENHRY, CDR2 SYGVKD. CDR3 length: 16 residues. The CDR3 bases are TGTGCCACCCTCTACGGGACAGGGGGCTTGGGAGAGACCCAGTACTTC. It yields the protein CATLYGTGGLGETQYF.

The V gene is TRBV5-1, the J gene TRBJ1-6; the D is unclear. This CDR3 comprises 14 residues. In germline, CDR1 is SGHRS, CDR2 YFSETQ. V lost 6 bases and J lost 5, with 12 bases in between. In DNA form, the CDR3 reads TGCGCCAGCACCTGGTCTGGAGATAATTCACCCCTCCACTTT. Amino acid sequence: CASTWSGDNSPLHF.

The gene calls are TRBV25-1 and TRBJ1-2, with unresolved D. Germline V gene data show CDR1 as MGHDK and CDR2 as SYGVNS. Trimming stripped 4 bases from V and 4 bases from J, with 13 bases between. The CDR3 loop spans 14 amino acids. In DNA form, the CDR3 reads TGTGCCAGCAGTGCACTAGAGGTGTCCTATGGCTACACCTTC. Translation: CASSALEVSYGYTF.

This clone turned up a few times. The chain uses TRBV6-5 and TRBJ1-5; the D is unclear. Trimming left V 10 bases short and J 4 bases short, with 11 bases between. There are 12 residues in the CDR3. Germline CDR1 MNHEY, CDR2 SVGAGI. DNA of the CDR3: TGTGCCACATCAGACGGGAATCAGCCCCAGCATTTT. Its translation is CATSDGNQPQHF.

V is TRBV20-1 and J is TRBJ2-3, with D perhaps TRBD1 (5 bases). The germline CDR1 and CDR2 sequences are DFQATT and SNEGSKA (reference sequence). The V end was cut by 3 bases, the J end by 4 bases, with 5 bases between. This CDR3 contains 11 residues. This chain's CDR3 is CSARGPDTQYF. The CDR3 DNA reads TGCAGTGCTAGGGGGCCAGATACGCAGTATTTT.

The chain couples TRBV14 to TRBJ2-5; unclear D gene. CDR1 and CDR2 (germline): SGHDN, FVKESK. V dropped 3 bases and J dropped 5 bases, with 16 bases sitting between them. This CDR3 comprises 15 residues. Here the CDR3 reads CASSHHLNQVETQYF. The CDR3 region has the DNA TGTGCCAGCAGCCATCACTTAAACCAAGTCGAGACCCAGTACTTC.